A selection of T cell receptor beta chains follows, all from one sample in a study of T cell changes during pregnancy in multiple sclerosis. Some clones are missing from TCRdb's copy, which holds only in-frame ones; the method was immunoSEQ multiplex PCR. The table records some 44,000 clones, about nine tenths of them present only once. This sample comprised CD4+ T cells from peripheral blood mononuclear cells, obtained in the third trimester of pregnancy. The receptors come from a female donor with multiple sclerosis, enrolled in a pregnancy study. The CDR3 runs from the conserved cysteine through the conserved F or W. The D gene is left open where the match is weak. Expanded clones are given a class, and other clones once, few, many or no size at all.

clone size: .; CDR3 length: 13; V gene: TRBV14; D gene: .; J gene: TRBJ2-7; CDR3 protein: CASSHRVSYEQYF; CDR3 DNA: TGTGCCAGCAGCCATCGGGTCTCCTACGAGCAGTACTTC
clone size: .; CDR3 length: 16; V gene: TRBV7-9; D gene: TRBD1; J gene: TRBJ1-2; CDR3 protein: CASSANKGGSNYGYTF; CDR3 DNA: TGTGCCAGCAGCGCCAATAAAGGGGGCTCTAACTATGGCTACACCTTC
clone size: .; CDR3 length: 16; V gene: TRBV5-4; D gene: .; J gene: TRBJ2-2; CDR3 protein: CASSLVSGPNTGELFF; CDR3 DNA: TGTGCCAGCAGCTTGGTAAGCGGACCCAACACCGGGGAGCTGTTTTTT
clone size: .; CDR3 length: 14; V gene: TRBV7-2; D gene: .; J gene: TRBJ1-5; CDR3 protein: CASSTGTLVKPQHF; CDR3 DNA: TGTGCCAGCAGCACCGGGACTTTGGTAAAGCCCCAGCATTTT
clone size: .; CDR3 length: 15; V gene: TRBV2; D gene: TRBD1; J gene: TRBJ1-1; CDR3 protein: CASRRQGILRTEAFF; CDR3 DNA: TGTGCCAGCAGACGACAGGGGATTCTTCGCACTGAAGCTTTCTTT
clone size: once; CDR3 length: 14; V gene: TRBV19; D gene: .; J gene: TRBJ2-3; CDR3 protein: CASKARATMGTQYF; CDR3 DNA: TGTGCCAGTAAAGCGCGGGCGACGATGGGTACGCAGTATTTT
clone size: once; CDR3 length: 14; V gene: TRBV6-5; D gene: .; J gene: TRBJ1-4; CDR3 protein: CASPSCVSNEKLFF; CDR3 DNA: TGTGCCAGCCCTTCGTGTGTGTCTAATGAAAAACTGTTTTTT
clone size: once; CDR3 length: 14; V gene: TRBV6-5; D gene: TRBD2; J gene: TRBJ2-5; CDR3 protein: CATKPGLAPETQYF; CDR3 DNA: TGTGCCACCAAGCCGGGACTAGCTCCCGAGACCCAGTACTTC
clone size: .; CDR3 length: 14; V gene: TRBV6-1; D gene: .; J gene: TRBJ1-5; CDR3 protein: CASSEARGDQPQHF; CDR3 DNA: TGTGCCAGCAGTGAAGCCCGGGGAGATCAGCCCCAGCATTTT
clone size: .; CDR3 length: 14; V gene: TRBV28; D gene: TRBD1; J gene: TRBJ1-2; CDR3 protein: CASSLLGQGTSYTF; CDR3 DNA: TGTGCCAGCAGTTTATTGGGACAGGGGACATCCTACACCTTC
clone size: .; CDR3 length: 15; V gene: TRBV4-2; D gene: .; J gene: TRBJ1-5; CDR3 protein: CASSLAWEGEQPQHF; CDR3 DNA: TGTGCCAGCAGCCTCGCATGGGAGGGTGAGCAGCCCCAGCATTTT
clone size: .; CDR3 length: 15; V gene: TRBV7-3; D gene: TRBD2; J gene: TRBJ2-1; CDR3 protein: CASSPAGGGYNEQFF; CDR3 DNA: TGTGCCAGCAGCCCAGCGGGAGGGGGCTACAATGAGCAGTTCTTC
clone size: once; CDR3 length: 12; V gene: TRBV5-6; D gene: TRBD1; J gene: TRBJ2-3; CDR3 protein: CASSIGLQGAYF; CDR3 DNA: TGTGCCAGCAGCATAGGACTTCAGGGGGCGTATTTT
clone size: .; CDR3 length: 12; V gene: TRBV7-2; D gene: TRBD2; J gene: TRBJ2-7; CDR3 protein: CASTTPSGLFTF; CDR3 DNA: TGTGCCAGCACCACCCCTAGCGGCCTCTTTACATTC
clone size: .; CDR3 length: 13; V gene: TRBV27; D gene: .; J gene: TRBJ2-7; CDR3 protein: CASSLVGANEQYF; CDR3 DNA: TGTGCCAGCAGTTTGGTGGGAGCTAACGAGCAGTACTTC
clone size: .; CDR3 length: 12; V gene: TRBV11-3; D gene: TRBD1; J gene: TRBJ1-2; CDR3 protein: CASSLNRGGYTF; CDR3 DNA: TGTGCCAGCAGCTTAAACAGGGGAGGCTACACCTTC
clone size: .; CDR3 length: 14; V gene: TRBV2; D gene: TRBD2; J gene: TRBJ2-1; CDR3 protein: CASNLAGAGNEQFF; CDR3 DNA: TGTGCCAGCAATCTAGCGGGAGCTGGCAATGAGCAGTTCTTC
clone size: .; CDR3 length: 14; V gene: TRBV6-1; D gene: TRBD2; J gene: TRBJ2-1; CDR3 protein: CASSTSGRANEQFF; CDR3 DNA: TGTGCCAGCAGTACTAGCGGGAGGGCCAATGAGCAGTTCTTC
clone size: .; CDR3 length: 15; V gene: TRBV11-1; D gene: .; J gene: TRBJ2-3; CDR3 protein: CASSLASGPTDTQYF; CDR3 DNA: TGTGCCAGCAGCTTAGCTTCAGGGCCCACAGATACGCAGTATTTT
clone size: .; CDR3 length: 15; V gene: TRBV19; D gene: .; J gene: TRBJ2-5; CDR3 protein: CASSSLPGDEQTQYF; CDR3 DNA: TGTGCCAGTAGTAGTCTTCCAGGGGACGAGCAGACCCAGTACTTC
clone size: once; CDR3 length: 16; V gene: TRBV5-1; D gene: .; J gene: TRBJ2-1; CDR3 protein: CASSPRVMGANNEQFF; CDR3 DNA: TGCGCCAGCAGCCCCCGGGTAATGGGGGCCAACAATGAGCAGTTCTTC
clone size: .; CDR3 length: 17; V gene: TRBV11-3; D gene: TRBD2; J gene: TRBJ2-7; CDR3 protein: CASSSPGLAEGRDEQYF; CDR3 DNA: TGTGCCAGCAGCTCTCCCGGGCTAGCGGAGGGCAGGGACGAGCAGTACTTC
clone size: .; CDR3 length: 16; V gene: TRBV11-3; D gene: .; J gene: TRBJ2-3; CDR3 protein: CASSRGGGVVPDTQYF; CDR3 DNA: TGTGCCAGCAGCCGCGGAGGAGGGGTTGTGCCAGATACGCAGTATTTT
clone size: .; CDR3 length: 17; V gene: TRBV27; D gene: TRBD1; J gene: TRBJ2-6; CDR3 protein: CASSFGTGGAGANVLTF; CDR3 DNA: TGTGCCAGCAGTTTTGGGACAGGGGGCGCTGGGGCCAACGTCCTGACTTTC
clone size: .; CDR3 length: 14; V gene: TRBV19; D gene: .; J gene: TRBJ1-1; CDR3 protein: CASSIRGPNTEAFF; CDR3 DNA: TGTGCCAGTAGTATTAGGGGCCCTAACACTGAAGCTTTCTTT
clone size: .; CDR3 length: 17; V gene: TRBV4-2; D gene: .; J gene: TRBJ2-1; CDR3 protein: CASSQEPAGGLGDEQFF; CDR3 DNA: TGTGCCAGCAGCCAAGAACCAGCCGGAGGTCTCGGGGATGAGCAGTTCTTC
clone size: .; CDR3 length: 15; V gene: TRBV5-1; D gene: TRBD1; J gene: TRBJ1-4; CDR3 protein: CASSLTTGASEKLFF; CDR3 DNA: TGCGCCAGCAGTCTCACGACAGGGGCATCTGAAAAACTGTTTTTT
clone size: once; CDR3 length: 15; V gene: TRBV15; D gene: TRBD2; J gene: TRBJ2-3; CDR3 protein: CATSRTSGRVDTQYF; CDR3 DNA: TGTGCCACCAGCAGGACTAGCGGGAGGGTAGATACGCAGTATTTT
clone size: .; CDR3 length: 15; V gene: TRBV11-2; D gene: TRBD2; J gene: TRBJ2-7; CDR3 protein: CASSLVALAVYEQYF; CDR3 DNA: TGTGCCAGCAGCCTCGTGGCACTAGCGGTCTACGAGCAGTACTTC
clone size: .; CDR3 length: 14; V gene: TRBV2; D gene: TRBD1; J gene: TRBJ2-7; CDR3 protein: CASSDNRGLYEQYF; CDR3 DNA: TGTGCCAGCAGTGACAACAGGGGGCTCTACGAGCAGTACTTC
clone size: .; CDR3 length: 15; V gene: TRBV19; D gene: TRBD2; J gene: TRBJ2-6; CDR3 protein: CASTGGRSGANVLTF; CDR3 DNA: TGTGCCAGTACAGGCGGGAGGTCTGGGGCCAACGTCCTGACTTTC
clone size: few; CDR3 length: 18; V gene: TRBV28; D gene: TRBD1; J gene: TRBJ1-5; CDR3 protein: CASSLRGSRQGSNQPQHF; CDR3 DNA: TGTGCCAGCAGTTTGCGTGGTTCGAGACAGGGTAGCAATCAGCCCCAGCATTTT
clone size: .; CDR3 length: 12; V gene: TRBV6-6; D gene: .; J gene: TRBJ2-3; CDR3 protein: CASSLGGATQYF; CDR3 DNA: TGTGCCAGCAGCCTAGGGGGAGCTACGCAGTATTTT
clone size: .; CDR3 length: 13; V gene: TRBV25-1; D gene: .; J gene: TRBJ2-3; CDR3 protein: CASSETGTDTQYF; CDR3 DNA: TGTGCCAGCAGTGAGACTGGCACAGATACGCAGTATTTT
clone size: .; CDR3 length: 18; V gene: TRBV7-2; D gene: TRBD2; J gene: TRBJ2-5; CDR3 protein: CASSLPLAGVSVGEAQYF; CDR3 DNA: TGTGCCAGCAGCTTACCCTTAGCGGGAGTATCAGTCGGAGAGGCCCAGTACTTC
clone size: .; CDR3 length: 14; V gene: TRBV6-6; D gene: .; J gene: TRBJ1-1; CDR3 protein: CASTLTGGGTEAFF; CDR3 DNA: TGTGCCAGCACCCTAACCGGGGGTGGAACTGAAGCTTTCTTT
clone size: .; CDR3 length: 18; V gene: TRBV7-3; D gene: TRBD2; J gene: TRBJ2-5; CDR3 protein: CASSYYPGLADLQETQYF; CDR3 DNA: TGTGCCAGCAGCTATTACCCGGGACTAGCGGATTTACAAGAGACCCAGTACTTC
clone size: few; CDR3 length: 14; V gene: TRBV7-9; D gene: .; J gene: TRBJ1-1; CDR3 protein: CASSLPREVPEAFF; CDR3 DNA: TGTGCCAGCAGCTTACCGAGGGAGGTCCCTGAAGCTTTCTTT
clone size: .; CDR3 length: 17; V gene: TRBV5-8; D gene: TRBD2; J gene: TRBJ2-3; CDR3 protein: CASSRLRMAGGSDTQYF; CDR3 DNA: TGTGCCAGCAGCCGACTAAGGATGGCGGGAGGGTCGGATACGCAGTATTTT
clone size: .; CDR3 length: 16; V gene: TRBV7-2; D gene: TRBD2; J gene: TRBJ2-1; CDR3 protein: CASSPTRLAGGDEQFF; CDR3 DNA: TGTGCCAGCAGTCCGACCCGACTAGCGGGAGGGGATGAGCAGTTCTTC
clone size: .; CDR3 length: 15; V gene: TRBV2; D gene: .; J gene: TRBJ2-3; CDR3 protein: CASSDTGLGTDTQYF; CDR3 DNA: TGTGCCAGCAGCGACACGGGGTTGGGCACAGATACGCAGTATTTT
clone size: .; CDR3 length: 12; V gene: TRBV28; D gene: .; J gene: TRBJ2-7; CDR3 protein: CASMGQSYEQYF; CDR3 DNA: TGTGCCAGCATGGGGCAGTCCTACGAGCAGTACTTC
clone size: .; CDR3 length: 14; V gene: TRBV28; D gene: .; J gene: TRBJ2-7; CDR3 protein: CASSLGGRSYEQYF; CDR3 DNA: TGTGCCAGCAGTTTGGGGGGACGGTCCTACGAGCAGTACTTC
clone size: .; CDR3 length: 13; V gene: TRBV5-6; D gene: TRBD1; J gene: TRBJ2-7; CDR3 protein: CASSSWDSSEQYF; CDR3 DNA: TGTGCCAGCAGCTCGTGGGACAGCAGCGAGCAGTACTTC
clone size: .; CDR3 length: 14; V gene: TRBV19; D gene: TRBD1; J gene: TRBJ2-7; CDR3 protein: CASRGQATSYEQYF; CDR3 DNA: TGTGCCAGTAGGGGACAGGCGACCTCCTACGAGCAGTACTTC
clone size: .; CDR3 length: 16; V gene: TRBV9; D gene: TRBD2; J gene: TRBJ2-1; CDR3 protein: CASSVEGSGSYNEQFF; CDR3 DNA: TGTGCCAGCAGCGTAGAAGGCAGCGGGAGCTACAATGAGCAGTTCTTC
clone size: .; CDR3 length: 15; V gene: TRBV7-2; D gene: TRBD1; J gene: TRBJ1-5; CDR3 protein: CASRLDRYSNQPQHF; CDR3 DNA: TGTGCCAGCAGGTTGGACAGGTATAGCAATCAGCCCCAGCATTTT
clone size: .; CDR3 length: 16; V gene: TRBV5-6; D gene: TRBD2; J gene: TRBJ2-1; CDR3 protein: CASSLLSGSSYNEQFF; CDR3 DNA: TGTGCCAGCAGCTTACTAAGCGGGAGCTCCTACAATGAGCAGTTCTTC